These T cell receptor beta chains were read from a single sample in a study of shared T cell receptors in the human thymus. Clones were read by immunoSEQ multiplex PCR, and TCRdb kept only the in-frame ones, dropping some. The sample yields roughly 500,000 clones, approximately 80% seen once. The same specimen was also included in a second study, on human thymus T cells.

The source material was thymocytes. The source of these receptors is a boy under two years old with a congenital heart defect. CDR3s include the opening cysteine and the closing phenylalanine or tryptophan. The D gene is left open where the match is weak. Expanded clones are given a class, and other clones once, few, many or no size at all.

j_call d_call clone_size v_call cdr3_aa cdr3_nt
TRBJ2-7 TRBD2 - TRBV19 CASSLGTSGYEQYF TGTGCCAGTAGTTTAGGGACTAGCGGATACGAGCAGTACTTC
TRBJ2-2 TRBD2 once TRBV30 CAWRGTSGRSNTGELFF TGTGCCTGGAGAGGGACTAGCGGGAGATCGAACACCGGGGAGCTGTTTTTT
TRBJ1-2 TRBD1 - TRBV5-1 CASSLKFRQGYGYTF TGCGCCAGCAGCTTGAAGTTTAGACAGGGCTATGGCTACACCTTC
TRBJ2-1 TRBD1 - TRBV6-6 CASSSSGGLYNEQFF TGTGCCAGCAGTTCCTCAGGGGGCCTCTACAATGAGCAGTTCTTC
TRBJ1-4 - - TRBV9 CASSVALGATNEKLFF TGTGCCAGCAGCGTAGCCCTGGGAGCAACTAATGAAAAACTGTTTTTT
TRBJ2-1 TRBD2 - TRBV28 CASSPTGLAVHEQFF TGTGCCAGCAGTCCTACAGGACTAGCGGTCCATGAGCAGTTCTTC
TRBJ2-5 TRBD2 - TRBV7-3 CASSLGKREGEETQYF TGTGCCAGCAGCCTCGGGAAGCGGGAGGGCGAAGAGACCCAGTACTTC
TRBJ1-1 - - TRBV4-3 CASSQDRVPGENTEAFF TGCGCCAGCAGCCAAGATCGAGTTCCGGGTGAGAACACTGAAGCTTTCTTT
TRBJ2-3 TRBD2 - TRBV30 CAWSVLRARRGADTQYF TGTGCCTGGAGTGTACTAAGAGCCAGGCGGGGGGCAGATACGCAGTATTTT
TRBJ2-2 TRBD1 - TRBV10-3 CAMRQGATGELFF TGTGCCATGAGACAGGGGGCGACCGGGGAGCTGTTTTTT
TRBJ2-5 TRBD2 - TRBV27 CASSFGTSPLGETQYF TGTGCCAGCAGTTTTGGGACTAGCCCCTTGGGGGAGACCCAGTACTTC
TRBJ2-3 TRBD1 - TRBV28 CASSSWDRTSTDTQYF TGTGCCAGCAGTTCATGGGACAGGACTAGCACAGATACGCAGTATTTT
TRBJ2-7 TRBD1 - TRBV7-9 CASSSPKGQSDSYEQYF TGTGCCAGCAGCTCCCCCAAGGGACAGTCCGATTCCTACGAGCAGTACTTC
TRBJ2-2 TRBD1 few TRBV28 CASSPGQGGGELFF TGTGCCAGCAGTCCGGGACAGGGGGGCGGGGAGCTGTTTTTT
TRBJ2-1 TRBD1 few TRBV27 CASSFGTGYNEQFF TGTGCCAGCAGTTTCGGGACAGGGTACAATGAGCAGTTCTTC
TRBJ1-1 - - TRBV18 CASSLTSHLNTEAFF TGTGCCAGCTCCCTAACTTCGCATCTGAACACTGAAGCTTTCTTT
TRBJ2-5 TRBD1 - TRBV2 CASRAGTEETQYF TGTGCCAGCAGGGCAGGGACAGAAGAGACCCAGTACTTC
TRBJ2-1 TRBD2 few TRBV4-1 CASSQDLAAQRTSYNEQFF TGCGCCAGCAGCCAAGACCTAGCGGCCCAACGGACCTCCTACAATGAGCAGTTCTTC
TRBJ2-2 TRBD1 - TRBV2 CASKPGQGANTGELFF TGTGCCAGCAAACCCGGACAGGGCGCGAACACCGGGGAGCTGTTTTTT
TRBJ2-7 - - TRBV11-2 CASSLEDSASSYEQYF TGTGCCAGCAGCTTAGAGGACAGCGCGAGCTCCTACGAGCAGTACTTC
TRBJ1-1 TRBD1 few TRBV5-1 CASSLDRGNTEAFF TGCGCCAGCAGCTTGGACAGGGGGAACACTGAAGCTTTCTTT
TRBJ1-1 TRBD1 - TRBV27 CASSYSDRATEAFF TGTGCCAGCAGTTATTCGGACAGGGCCACTGAAGCTTTCTTT
TRBJ2-1 TRBD2 - TRBV30 CAWRAGLAGYNEQFF TGTGCCTGGAGGGCCGGGCTAGCGGGTTACAATGAGCAGTTCTTC
TRBJ2-7 - - TRBV27 CASSPRDRSSYEQYF TGTGCCAGCAGTCCCCGAGACAGGTCCTCCTACGAGCAGTACTTC
TRBJ2-7 TRBD2 - TRBV7-9 CASSLGLAGSTYEQYF TGTGCCAGCAGCCTCGGACTAGCGGGTTCCACCTACGAGCAGTACTTC
TRBJ2-3 TRBD2 - TRBV7-6 CASSLEVSGKDTQYF TGTGCCAGCAGCTTAGAGGTTAGCGGGAAAGATACGCAGTATTTT
TRBJ2-1 TRBD2 - TRBV29-1 CSVTSGRGYNGQFF TGCAGCGTGACGAGCGGGAGGGGGTACAATGGGCAGTTCTTC
TRBJ1-5 TRBD1 - TRBV28 CASSLEGQEGSNQPQHF TGTGCCAGCAGTTTAGAGGGACAGGAGGGATCCAATCAGCCCCAGCATTTT